This is a list of T cell receptor beta chains from one sample in a study of T cells in Graves' hyperthyroidism and ophthalmopathy. Using its own MiXCR run on the multiplex PCR reads, TCRdb lists one record per CDR3 protein. The sample has more than 550,000 distinct CDR3 sequences; approximately 15% are singletons. Sequenced: blood. These receptors all come from a man aged 50 to 60 with Graves' hyperthyroidism. Both conserved end residues are part of each CDR3. Fields, in order: clone size, D gene, V gene, J gene, CDR3 DNA, CDR3 protein. The D gene is left open where the match is weak. A row's size may be missing; if present it is once, few, many or a size class.

clone_size: few
d_call: .
v_call: TRBV5-4
j_call: TRBJ2-7
cdr3_nt: TGTGCCAGCAGCTTGAACCCAAGGGACTACGAGCAGTACTTC
cdr3_aa: CASSLNPRDYEQYF

clone_size: few
d_call: .
v_call: TRBV7-8
j_call: TRBJ1-2
cdr3_nt: TGTGCCAGCAGCCCTCGCTCCGCATCTCGGACGGGTATGAATGGCTACACCTTC
cdr3_aa: CASSPRSASRTGMNGYTF

clone_size: .
d_call: TRBD1
v_call: TRBV4-1
j_call: TRBJ1-2
cdr3_nt: TGCGCCAGCAGCCCAACATACCCGGGACAGGACTACTATGGCTACACCTTC
cdr3_aa: CASSPTYPGQDYYGYTF

clone_size: many
d_call: TRBD2
v_call: TRBV29-1
j_call: TRBJ2-5
cdr3_nt: TGCAGCGTTGGGTCCACTAGCGGTCAAGAGACCCAGTACTTC
cdr3_aa: CSVGSTSGQETQYF

clone_size: once
d_call: .
v_call: TRBV28
j_call: TRBJ2-5
cdr3_nt: TGTGCCAGCAGTGTGGGACTCACATCCGGGGAGACCCAGTACTTC
cdr3_aa: CASSVGLTSGETQYF

clone_size: many
d_call: .
v_call: TRBV12-3/TRBV12-4
j_call: TRBJ1-2
cdr3_nt: TGTGCCAGCAGTTTGGCAGAAACCTATGGCTACACCTTC
cdr3_aa: CASSLAETYGYTF

clone_size: few
d_call: .
v_call: TRBV5-4
j_call: TRBJ1-3
cdr3_nt: TGTGCCAGCAGCCCGACAGGCAGCATGGGAGGAAACACCATATATTTT
cdr3_aa: CASSPTGSMGGNTIYF

clone_size: many
d_call: .
v_call: TRBV6-1
j_call: TRBJ2-7
cdr3_nt: TGTGCCAGCAGTGAATTGACCTCCTACGAGCAGTACTTC
cdr3_aa: CASSELTSYEQYF

clone_size: many
d_call: .
v_call: TRBV6-1
j_call: TRBJ2-1
cdr3_nt: TGTGCCAGCAGTGAACCCGGGACCCTTCACAATGAGCAGTTCTTC
cdr3_aa: CASSEPGTLHNEQFF

clone_size: few
d_call: .
v_call: TRBV11-3
j_call: TRBJ2-3
cdr3_nt: TGTGCCAGCAGCTTAGGCAGGGCCTTGGCAGATACGCAGTATTTT
cdr3_aa: CASSLGRALADTQYF

clone_size: few
d_call: .
v_call: TRBV6-1
j_call: TRBJ2-2
cdr3_nt: TGTGCCAGCAGAACACAGCACACCGGGGAGCTGTTTTTT
cdr3_aa: CASRTQHTGELFF

clone_size: .
d_call: .
v_call: TRBV20-1
j_call: TRBJ1-4
cdr3_nt: TGCAGTGCTATCCCCCCGGGCCCCACAACTAATGAAAAACTGTTTTTT
cdr3_aa: CSAIPPGPTTNEKLFF

clone_size: few
d_call: .
v_call: TRBV28
j_call: TRBJ1-6
cdr3_nt: TGTGCCAGCAGTCCAGCGGATCGCAAATCACCCCTCCACTTT
cdr3_aa: CASSPADRKSPLHF

clone_size: many
d_call: .
v_call: TRBV28
j_call: TRBJ1-6
cdr3_nt: TGTGCCAGCAGTTTAACGGGAAGCTCCTATAATTCACCCCTCCACTTT
cdr3_aa: CASSLTGSSYNSPLHF

clone_size: many
d_call: .
v_call: TRBV5-1
j_call: TRBJ2-1
cdr3_nt: TGCGCCAGCAGCTTGAGGGGGACGGACAATGAGCAGTTCTTC
cdr3_aa: CASSLRGTDNEQFF

clone_size: few
d_call: TRBD1
v_call: TRBV6-1
j_call: TRBJ2-7
cdr3_nt: TGTGCCAGCGGCGGACAGGGGGCGGTTTACGAGCAGTACTTC
cdr3_aa: CASGGQGAVYEQYF

clone_size: many
d_call: .
v_call: TRBV27
j_call: TRBJ2-7
cdr3_nt: TGTGCCAGCAGTTTAAACTCGGATTCCTACGAGCAGTACTTC
cdr3_aa: CASSLNSDSYEQYF

clone_size: .
d_call: .
v_call: TRBV6-2/TRBV6-3
j_call: TRBJ1-1
cdr3_nt: TGTGCCAGCAGCTACTCGGACAGCAAGACAGATAAAGCTTTCTTT
cdr3_aa: CASSYSDSKTDKAFF

clone_size: .
d_call: .
v_call: TRBV6-1
j_call: TRBJ2-7
cdr3_nt: TGTGCCAGCAGTGACTATCTCGGCGAGCAGTACTTC
cdr3_aa: CASSDYLGEQYF

clone_size: .
d_call: .
v_call: TRBV28
j_call: TRBJ1-5
cdr3_nt: TGTGCCAGCAGTTTATTACAGTATAGCAATCAGCCCCAGCATTTT
cdr3_aa: CASSLLQYSNQPQHF

clone_size: .
d_call: .
v_call: TRBV19
j_call: TRBJ2-1
cdr3_nt: TGTGCCAGTAGTCTGGGAGGCAACGCTTCGCCGTTCTTC
cdr3_aa: CASSLGGNASPFF

clone_size: few
d_call: .
v_call: TRBV20-1
j_call: TRBJ2-5
cdr3_nt: TGCAGTGCTAGAGATAAACGACGGGAGACCCAGTACTTC
cdr3_aa: CSARDKRRETQYF

clone_size: .
d_call: .
v_call: TRBV7-9
j_call: TRBJ1-1
cdr3_nt: TGTGCCAGCAGCTTCCCAGGGATGTACACTGAAGCTTTCTTT
cdr3_aa: CASSFPGMYTEAFF

clone_size: few
d_call: .
v_call: TRBV6-1
j_call: TRBJ2-7
cdr3_nt: TGTGCCAGCAGCTACGCGGCGGTCTCCTACGAGCAGTACTTC
cdr3_aa: CASSYAAVSYEQYF

clone_size: many
d_call: .
v_call: TRBV28
j_call: TRBJ2-6
cdr3_nt: TGTGCCAGCAACGGCCTTAGCTCTGGGGCCAACGTCCTGACTTTC
cdr3_aa: CASNGLSSGANVLTF

clone_size: .
d_call: TRBD1
v_call: TRBV10-3
j_call: TRBJ2-2
cdr3_nt: TGTGCCATCAGGTCCGGGACAGGGGATTTGGGCGGGGAGCTGTTTTTT
cdr3_aa: CAIRSGTGDLGGELFF

clone_size: many
d_call: .
v_call: TRBV28
j_call: TRBJ1-4
cdr3_nt: TGTGCCACCGAGACGACCGCCGGTAATGAAAAACTGTTTTTT
cdr3_aa: CATETTAGNEKLFF

clone_size: .
d_call: TRBD2
v_call: TRBV5-8
j_call: TRBJ2-3
cdr3_nt: TGTGCCAGCAGCTTGTACGCGGGAGGATTAGATACGCAGTATTTT
cdr3_aa: CASSLYAGGLDTQYF

clone_size: few
d_call: TRBD1
v_call: TRBV6-1
j_call: TRBJ1-5
cdr3_nt: TGTGCCAGCAGTGAAGCTAACAGGGGACGGCGACAGCCCCAGCATTTT
cdr3_aa: CASSEANRGRRQPQHF

clone_size: few
d_call: TRBD2
v_call: TRBV19
j_call: TRBJ2-1
cdr3_nt: TGTGCCAGTAGTATGGCGGGGGGCGATTACAATGAGCAGTTCTTC
cdr3_aa: CASSMAGGDYNEQFF

clone_size: .
d_call: .
v_call: TRBV9
j_call: TRBJ1-2
cdr3_nt: TGTGCCAGCAGCGTAGCAGACTCTAACTATGGCTACACCTTC
cdr3_aa: CASSVADSNYGYTF

clone_size: few
d_call: .
v_call: TRBV4-1
j_call: TRBJ2-7
cdr3_nt: TGCGCCAGCAGCCAAGAGGGCGGCAACCTCTACGAGCAGTACTTC
cdr3_aa: CASSQEGGNLYEQYF

clone_size: many
d_call: TRBD1
v_call: TRBV18
j_call: TRBJ2-1
cdr3_nt: TGTGCCAGCTCCCTCGTTACCGGGACAGGGGGTAATAATGAGCAGTTCTTC
cdr3_aa: CASSLVTGTGGNNEQFF

clone_size: many
d_call: TRBD2
v_call: TRBV5-1
j_call: TRBJ2-7
cdr3_nt: TGCGCCAGCAGCCGGGTCCAGGGTAGCGGGTTCTCACGTAACCAGTACGAGCAGTACTTC
cdr3_aa: CASSRVQGSGFSRNQYEQYF

clone_size: .
d_call: .
v_call: TRBV4-3
j_call: TRBJ2-7
cdr3_nt: TGCGCCAGCAGCCAAGGGTCAGTGTACGAGCAGTACTTC
cdr3_aa: CASSQGSVYEQYF

clone_size: few
d_call: .
v_call: TRBV24-1
j_call: TRBJ2-1
cdr3_nt: TGTGCCACCAGTGATCGGACTCTTTTAGCGGTCCCCTCCTACAATGAGCAGTTCTTC
cdr3_aa: CATSDRTLLAVPSYNEQFF

clone_size: many
d_call: .
v_call: TRBV2
j_call: TRBJ2-1
cdr3_nt: TGTGCCAGCAGTGATGGGGGGCTGGTATATCAGCAGTTCTTC
cdr3_aa: CASSDGGLVYQQFF

clone_size: few
d_call: .
v_call: TRBV29-1
j_call: TRBJ1-2
cdr3_nt: TGCAGCGCAGCATACAGGGAAAGGGATGGCTACACCTTC
cdr3_aa: CSAAYRERDGYTF

clone_size: .
d_call: TRBD1
v_call: TRBV19
j_call: TRBJ2-2
cdr3_nt: TGTGCCAGTAGAATTCCGGGACAGGGGCCCGGGGAGCTGTTTTTT
cdr3_aa: CASRIPGQGPGELFF

clone_size: few
d_call: .
v_call: TRBV2
j_call: TRBJ2-6
cdr3_nt: TGTGCCAGCTGTGATGACCCTTTTGGGGCCAACGTCCTGACTTTC
cdr3_aa: CASCDDPFGANVLTF

clone_size: many
d_call: .
v_call: TRBV12-3/TRBV12-4
j_call: TRBJ1-5
cdr3_nt: TGTGCCAGCAGTTTAAGGGGTGGCAGTGAGCCCCAGCATTTT
cdr3_aa: CASSLRGGSEPQHF